This T cell receptor beta chain was sequenced in a study of early T cells in non-severe SARS-CoV-2 infection. The CDR3 length is 13 residues. The germline V gene has CDR1 LNHDA and CDR2 SQIVND (reference sequence). The V end lost 3 bases, the J end lost 4 bases, and 7 bases lay between the germline ends. This clonotype occurred a few times. TCRdb reprocessed the 5' RACE reads with MiXCR, giving one entry per CDR3 protein. Among about 120,000 distinct CDR3 sequences listed, around an eighth were seen once. This sequence joins TRBV19 and TRBJ1-5; no reliable D call. The source of this sequence is an adult who was a healthcare worker with PCR-confirmed SARS-CoV-2 infection or an uninfected control (not recorded which). Sequenced material: whole blood, taken at baseline. The CDR3 nucleotides read TGTGCCAGTAGTATGGTCTTTAATCAGCCCCAGCATTTT. Amino acid sequence: CASSMVFNQPQHF.